This T cell receptor (delta chain) was identified during a study of gamma-delta T cells after stem cell transplantation. TCRdb reanalyzed the RT-PCR reads using CATT. The sample shows about 1,100 delta-chain clones, under 4% of them seen only once. By share, this clone counts as hyperexpanded (1% or more). Other DNA sequences of this sample code for an identical CDR3. The CDR3 is made up of 18 amino acids. The V gene end was trimmed by 1 base and the J gene end by 0 bases; junction bases not matched to a gene: 12. Germline V gene lookup returns CDR1 GEAIGNYY and CDR2 EKD. What was sequenced was gamma-delta T cells. The clonotype was recovered from a human donor. It is not recorded whose cells these are; they may come from a transplant donor. The rearrangement joins TRDV2 to TRDJ1; TRDD3 aligns across 8 bases. The CDR3: CACDTLVTGGQYTDKLIF. DNA of the CDR3: TGTGCCTGTGACACGTTGGTTACTGGGGGCCAGTACACCGATAAACTCATCTTT.